The 14 T cell receptor beta chains below were found in one sample sequenced in a study of early T cells in non-severe SARS-CoV-2 infection. TCRdb analysed the 5' RACE reads with MiXCR anew, one entry per CDR3 protein. The sample has 25,000 to 35,000 distinct CDR3 sequences, 4.5% to 6.5% seen once. Sequenced material: whole blood. The receptor set was obtained from an adult who was a healthcare worker with PCR-confirmed SARS-CoV-2 infection or an uninfected control (not recorded which).

CDR3 DNA: TGTGCCAGCAGCCAAGAGTCGTGGGCCTCCTACGAGCAGTACTTC. This encodes CASSQESWASYEQYF. The genes are TRBV14 and TRBJ2-7; no clear D gene. Germline V lookup: CDR1 SGHDN, CDR2 FVKESK. The CDR3 runs 15 residues. V was pared by 0 bases and J by 0 bases, with 9 bases between. Full variable domain (missing parts from reference TRBV14 and TRBJ2-7): EAGVTQFPSHSVIEKGQTVTLRCDPISGHDNLYWYRRVMGKEIKFLLHFVKESKQDESGMPNNRFLAERTGGTYSTLKVQPAELEDSGVYFCASSQESWASYEQYFGPGTRLTVT.

This clonotype was counted a few times. This chain links TRBV6-6 with TRBJ1-1; D not certain. The CDR3 consists of 14 residues. V lost 6 bases to trimming and J lost 2 bases, with 13 bases between them. CDR1 MNHNY and CDR2 SVGAGI come from the germline V gene (reference sequence). CDR3 protein: CASSPARGNTEAFF. As DNA, the CDR3 is TGTGCCAGCAGCCCCGCCCGCGGAAACACTGAAGCTTTCTTT.

This clonotype was counted between two and nine times. The rearrangement uses TRBV19 and TRBJ1-1, with no clear D. Trimming left V 8 bases short and J 4 bases short, with 11 bases between. Germline V CDR1 and CDR2: LNHDA, SQIVND (reference sequence). This CDR3 region has 12 residues. CDR3 bases: TGTGCCAGTGGCAGCCGGTCCACTGAAGCTTTCTTT. Translated, it gives CASGSRSTEAFF.

The chain uses TRBV20-1 and TRBJ2-5; D is unclear. Germline V CDR1 and CDR2: DFQATT, SNEGSKA (reference sequence). This CDR3 region has 14 residues. With 6 bases removed from V and 2 bases from J, the gap between germline ends came to 16 bases. This CDR3 is CSACVTGRQETQYF. CDR3 bases: TGCAGTGCGTGCGTGACTGGACGTCAAGAGACCCAGTACTTC.

The table lists this clonotype with many counts. V is TRBV2 and J is TRBJ2-2; no reliable D call. Trimming pared 4 bases from V and 1 base from J, leaving 13 bases between. Germline CDR1 reads SNHLY; CDR2 reads FYNNEI. The length of the CDR3 is 16 residues. Here the CDR3 reads CASSVRRAENTGELFF. The DNA for the CDR3 is TGTGCCAGCAGTGTAAGAAGGGCAGAGAACACCGGGGAGCTGTTTTTT.

Regarding this clonotype: This clone may be a read error of a much larger clone one base away. The CDR3 end shows no conserved phenylalanine or tryptophan, and so a read error is likely. V usage is TRBV7-3 and J usage is TRBJ2-1, with a weak D call TRBD1 (6 bases). The CDR3 contains 14 residues. Trimming pared 3 bases from V and 7 bases from J, leaving 13 bases between. The germline gives CDR1 SGHTA, CDR2 FQGTGA. In DNA, the CDR3 is TGTGCCAGCAGCTTTGGGGGCCGGACAAATGAGCAGTTCTTA. Amino acids: CASSFGGRTNEQFL.

This clonotype was counted at least ten times. This chain joins TRBV7-6 and TRBJ2-1; 10 bases are shared with TRBD2. CDR1 and CDR2 from the germline V gene are SGHVS and FNYEAQ. The CDR3 covers 15 residues. V trimming: 5 bases; J trimming: 6 bases; junction bases outside the gene matches: 7. DNA of the CDR3: TGTGCCAGCAGCCCAGACAGGACTAGCGGCAATGAGCAGTTCTTC. Its protein is CASSPDRTSGNEQFF. The full variable domain, rest sourced from reference TRBV7-6 and TRBJ2-1, is GAGVSQSPRYKVTKRGQDVALRCDPISGHVSLYWYRQALGQGPEFLTYFNYEAQQDKSGLPNDRFSAERPEGSISTLTIQRTEQRDSAMYRCASSPDRTSGNEQFFGPGTRLTVL.

This clonotype was counted ten times or more. The chain uses TRBV5-4 and TRBJ2-5; no firm D call. Germline CDR1 SGHNT, CDR2 YYREEE (reference sequence). The V gene lost 0 bases and the J gene lost 2 bases, with 8 bases spanning the gap. The CDR3 runs 14 residues. The CDR3 region has the DNA TGTGCCAGCAGCTTGGAAGTAGGGCAAGAGACCCAGTACTTC. Translation: CASSLEVGQETQYF.

This clonotype came up a few times. The gene calls are TRBV7-2 and TRBJ2-7; either TRBD1 or TRBD2 may supply D (5 bases each). Germline values: CDR1 SGHTA, CDR2 FQGNSA. Trimming left V 2 bases short and J 0 bases short, with 14 bases between. This CDR3 comprises 16 residues. The CDR3 region has the DNA TGTGCCAGCAGCTTAAATCTTTGGGGGAGCTCCTACGAGCAGTACTTC. Its translation is CASSLNLWGSSYEQYF. Filled out from reference TRBV7-2 and TRBJ2-7, the complete variable domain reads GAGVSQSPSNKVTEKGKDVELRCDPISGHTALYWYRQSLGQGLEFLIYFQGNSAPDKSGLPSDRFSAERTGGSVSTLTIQRTQQEDSAVYLCASSLNLWGSSYEQYFGPGTRLTVT.

This clonotype was picked up a small number of times. V and J are TRBV3-1 and TRBJ2-6; D remains unclear. From germline, CDR1 is LGHDT and CDR2 YNNKEL (reference sequence). Trimming stripped 4 bases from V and 1 base from J, with 8 bases between. CDR3 length: 15 amino acids. The CDR3 region is CASSRLASGANVLTF. The CDR3 DNA sequence: TGTGCCAGCAGCCGCCTTGCTTCTGGGGCCAACGTCCTGACTTTC.

This clonotype was counted many times. The chain has TRBV7-9 and TRBJ2-1, with a possible D match to TRBD1 (5 bases). The V gene's germline CDR1 is SEHNR and CDR2 FQNEAQ (reference sequence). V shed 5 bases and J shed 3 bases, with 11 bases lying between them. This CDR3 has 14 residues. In DNA form, the CDR3 reads TGTGCCAGCAGCCAAGAAAGGGGCTACAATGAGCAGTTCTTC. Amino acid sequence: CASSQERGYNEQFF.

CDR3: CSASPGGIVPEQYF. In DNA, the CDR3 is TGCAGTGCTAGTCCGGGCGGGATCGTGCCCGAGCAGTACTTC. The rearrangement joins TRBV20-1 to TRBJ2-7, with D tentatively TRBD2 (6 bases). The CDR3 is made up of 14 amino acids. Germline V gene lookup returns CDR1 DFQATT and CDR2 SNEGSKA (reference sequence). V dropped 3 bases and J dropped 6 bases, with 18 bases sitting between them.

The sample holds a few counts of this clonotype. V and J are TRBV29-1 and TRBJ2-7, with D hard to call. From germline, CDR1 is SQVTM and CDR2 ANQGSEA. V dropped 4 bases and J dropped 0 bases, with 7 bases sitting between them. This CDR3 has 12 residues. CDR3: CSVVAVSYEQYF. The CDR3 DNA sequence: TGCAGCGTTGTGGCGGTCTCCTACGAGCAGTACTTC.

This clonotype was counted ten times or more. The chain has TRBV12-3 or TRBV12-4 and TRBJ2-6, with unresolved D. Trimming took 3 bases from V and 5 from J, leaving 20 bases between them. The CDR3 loop spans 18 amino acids. This chain's CDR3 is CASSFPPGPGFRANVLTF. The CDR3 nucleotides read TGTGCCAGCAGTTTCCCCCCCGGGCCCGGGTTTAGGGCCAACGTCCTGACTTTC.